A single sample gave rise to the 25 T cell receptor beta chains below, sequenced in a study of T-cell reconstitution after alpha-beta-depleted transplantation in children. Preparing the TCRbeta library involved the use of unique molecular identifiers. TCRdb called the PCR reads again in MiXCR, with one record for every CDR3 protein. The table records about 4,900 distinct CDR3 sequences, roughly 24% of them present only once. Sequenced material: PBMCs, mostly from graft donor cells, taken 60 days after TCRalphabeta/CD19-depleted stem cell transplant. All receptors come from a male patient under 10 years old who had a stem cell transplant for acute lymphoblastic leukemia, so the T cells may come from the graft donor.

A few counts support this clonotype. The chain employs TRBV29-1 and TRBJ2-3; TRBD2 might be the D (5 bases). CDR1 is SQVTM and CDR2 is ANQGSEA in the germline V gene. Trimming left V 4 bases short and J 10 bases short, with 18 bases between. The CDR3 extends over 13 amino acids. The CDR3 sequence: CSVAASTTPSQYF. CDR3 bases: TGCAGCGTTGCGGCTAGCACCACTCCATCGCAGTATTTT.

This rearrangement joins TRBV4-2 to TRBJ1-4, with D uncertain. This CDR3 comprises 14 residues. Germline V gene sequence: CDR1 LGHNA, CDR2 YNFKEQ. Trimming pared 8 bases from V and 7 bases from J, leaving 17 bases between. In nucleotides, the CDR3 is TGTGCCAGCCAAGACTGGTGGAGTGTTGAAAAACTGTTTTTT. Its protein is CASQDWWSVEKLFF.

By its share, this clonotype is medium-sized (0.01 to 0.1%). The CDR3 DNA is TGTGCCAGCAGCGAGTCCGGGATGCGTCAGTTCTTC. Translation: CASSESGMRQFF. This sequence joins TRBV7-9 and TRBJ2-1; D is perhaps TRBD2 (5 bases). This CDR3 contains 12 residues. Between the trimmed V and J ends, which lost 5 bases and 13 bases, there was a span of 15 bases. Germline loops: CDR1 SEHNR, CDR2 FQNEAQ (reference sequence).

This clonotype counts as medium-sized. The chain recombines TRBV20-1 with TRBJ2-5; 9 bases agree with TRBD2. The CDR3 is 14 amino acids. Germline CDR1 DFQATT, CDR2 SNEGSKA (reference sequence). J was trimmed by 5 bases and V by 2 bases; bases with no gene match: 6. The CDR3 DNA reads as TGCAGTGCTAGAATCGGACTAGCGTCGGAGACCCAGTACTTC. Translation gives CSARIGLASETQYF.

The sample holds many counts of this clonotype. The rearrangement uses TRBV30 and TRBJ2-1; D possibly corresponds to TRBD2 (6 bases). Germline CDR1 reads GTSNPN; CDR2 reads SVGIG (reference sequence). Trimming removed 5 bases at V and 9 bases at J, with 17 bases between. The CDR3 extends over 13 amino acids. The CDR3 reads CAWGRGTFTEQFF. The CDR3 DNA follows: TGTGCCTGGGGACGTGGGACTTTCACTGAGCAGTTCTTC.

The chain recombines TRBV7-9 with TRBJ2-3, with TRBD2 as a possible D gene (5 bases). The CDR3 runs to 15 residues. The V end was cut by 0 bases, the J end by 3 bases, with 10 bases between. Germline loops: CDR1 SEHNR, CDR2 FQNEAQ (reference sequence). CDR3 region: CASSLAGRGTDTQYF. The DNA of the CDR3 is TGTGCCAGCAGCTTAGCAGGGAGAGGGACAGATACGCAGTATTTT.

By share, this clonotype counts as medium-sized. The rearrangement joins TRBV12-3 or TRBV12-4 to TRBJ2-7; D is undetermined. The V gene lost 0 bases and the J gene lost 1 base, with 4 bases spanning the gap. This CDR3 has 13 amino acids. CDR3 nucleotide sequence: TGTGCCAGCAGTTTAGCAGGGTCCTACGAGCAGTACTTC. This codes for CASSLAGSYEQYF.

By sample fraction, this clonotype is large (0.1 to 1%). This sequence joins TRBV29-1 and TRBJ2-5, with a weak D call TRBD1 (6 bases). Between the trimmed V and J ends, which lost 6 bases and 2 bases, there was a span of 10 bases. The CDR3 sequence is 12 residues long. Looked up from germline, CDR1 is SQVTM and CDR2 is ANQGSEA. CDR3 DNA: TGCAGCGTCCGACAGGTACAAGAGACCCAGTACTTC. Translation: CSVRQVQETQYF.

At least ten counts were recorded for this clonotype. The chain couples TRBV7-9 to TRBJ1-4, with D perhaps TRBD1 (5 bases). Germline V CDR1 and CDR2: SEHNR, FQNEAQ (reference sequence). Trimming took off 3 bases at V and 1 base at J, with 9 bases between the two ends. The CDR3 covers 15 residues. In nucleotides, the CDR3 is TGTGCCAGCAGCTTTGGGACTCTAACTAATGAAAAACTGTTTTTT. It is translated as CASSFGTLTNEKLFF.

By share, this clonotype ranks as medium-sized. The genes are TRBV12-3 or TRBV12-4 and TRBJ2-1; D perhaps matches TRBD2 (6 bases). The CDR3 runs 13 residues. Trimming left V 2 bases short and J 9 bases short, with 11 bases between. The CDR3 region has the DNA TGTGCCAGCAGTTTAACTAGCTGGGGTGAGCAGTTCTTC. This translates into CASSLTSWGEQFF.

In its sample, this clonotype was seen many times. The chain couples TRBV7-9 to TRBJ2-1; no definite D call. The V and J ends lost 5 bases and 3 bases respectively, with 14 bases between them. Germline loops: CDR1 SEHNR, CDR2 FQNEAQ (reference sequence). The CDR3 consists of 15 residues. The CDR3 DNA is TGTGCCAGCAGCCCTTCCGGTGCTTTCTACAATGAGCAGTTCTTC. This codes for CASSPSGAFYNEQFF.

This clonotype was seen many times. V and J are TRBV10-3 and TRBJ2-1; D unresolved. The CDR3 runs 15 residues. CDR1 is ENHRY, CDR2 SYGVKD, per germline. Between the trimmed V and J ends, which lost 3 bases and 7 bases, there was a span of 16 bases. CDR3 loop: CAISDSFRTSNEQFF. For the CDR3, the DNA is TGTGCCATCAGTGACTCTTTCCGGACCTCGAATGAGCAGTTCTTC.

The sample holds many counts of this clonotype. The V gene is TRBV12-3 or TRBV12-4, the J gene TRBJ2-7; tentative D call: TRBD1 (6 bases). The V gene lost 3 bases and the J gene lost 4 bases, with 16 bases spanning the gap. This CDR3 spans 15 amino acids. The CDR3 here is CASSFRAGAGYEQYF. Here the CDR3 DNA reads TGTGCCAGCAGTTTTCGAGCAGGGGCTGGGTACGAGCAGTACTTC.

This clonotype has at least ten counts. The chain couples TRBV5-1 to TRBJ2-3, with D maybe TRBD1 (6 bases). V was clipped by 2 bases and J by 2 bases, with 15 bases between them. There are 16 residues in the CDR3. In germline, CDR1 is SGHRS, CDR2 YFSETQ. CDR3 sequence reads: CASSFALDSSTDTQYF. The CDR3 DNA reads TGCGCCAGCAGCTTCGCCCTGGACAGCTCCACAGATACGCAGTATTTT.

The CDR3 DNA reads as TGCAGTGCTAGACGTGGGGATAGCAATCAGCCCCAGCATTTT. Its protein is CSARRGDSNQPQHF. The chain carries TRBV20-1 and TRBJ1-5, with D uncertain. The CDR3 has 14 amino acids. V lost 2 bases to trimming and J lost 0 bases, with 8 bases between them. Germline-derived CDR1 and CDR2 are DFQATT and SNEGSKA (reference sequence).

Within the sample, this clonotype is medium-sized. The chain couples TRBV10-3 to TRBJ2-1; D uncertain. The CDR3 is made up of 15 amino acids. Deletions cut 2 bases from V and 4 bases from J, with 12 bases between. Germline V gene lookup returns CDR1 ENHRY and CDR2 SYGVKD. As DNA, the CDR3 is TGTGCCATCAGTGAGGGCAGCGCCCTATACAATGAGCAGTTCTTC. The encoded protein is CAISEGSALYNEQFF.

This clonotype appeared many times. This rearrangement joins TRBV11-3 to TRBJ1-1, with D tentatively TRBD1 (5 bases). CDR1 and CDR2 (germline): SGHNT, YENEEA. Trimming cost V 5 bases and J 3 bases, with 13 bases left between them. The CDR3 is made up of 14 amino acids. The CDR3 DNA reads as TGTGCCAGCAGCAGCCAGGTGGGGGACACTGAAGCTTTCTTT. This sequence encodes CASSSQVGDTEAFF.

The table lists this clonotype with a count of one. The chain has TRBV11-2 and TRBJ2-4, with D possibly TRBD2 on 6 matching bases. Looked up from germline, CDR1 is SGHAT and CDR2 is FQNNGV. The CDR3 sequence is 19 residues long. Trimming stripped 8 bases from V and 0 bases from J, with 26 bases between. For the CDR3, the DNA is TGTGCCAGCCCCCCTAGCGCGCAGTTTCAAGGAATAGCCAAAAACATTCAGTACTTC. This gives the protein CASPPSAQFQGIAKNIQYF.

This clonotype appeared a few times. The gene calls are TRBV7-6 and TRBJ2-7; 9 bases align to TRBD1. This CDR3 region has 15 residues. J lost 1 base, V lost 7 bases, and 8 bases had no gene match. Germline lookup yields CDR1 SGHVS and CDR2 FNYEAQ. The CDR3 DNA follows: TGTGCCAGCACCCCCGGGGGGACAGGGTCCTACGAGCAGTACTTC. Its translation: CASTPGGTGSYEQYF.

This clonotype was counted many times. CDR3 bases: TGTGCCAGCAGCGCCACGAGGGGGGGCACTGAAGCTTTCTTT. Amino acid sequence: CASSATRGGTEAFF. V usage is TRBV7-8 and J usage is TRBJ1-1; possibly TRBD1 for D (6 bases). Germline CDR1 is SGHVS and CDR2 is FQNEAQ. This CDR3 has 14 residues. Trimming took off 5 bases at V and 4 bases at J, with 14 bases between the two ends.

This clonotype was seen repeatedly, ten times or more. J is TRBJ2-1 and V is TRBV7-9; D might be TRBD2 (5 bases). The CDR3 consists of 15 residues. Trimming took 0 bases from V and 3 from J, leaving 9 bases between them. Germline V gives CDR1 SEHNR, CDR2 FQNEAQ (reference sequence). CDR3 residues: CASSLARGIYNEQFF. CDR3 in DNA: TGTGCCAGCAGCTTAGCGCGAGGGATCTACAATGAGCAGTTCTTC. Based on the CDR3 plus reference TRBV7-9 and TRBJ2-1, the full variable domain is DTGVSQNPRHKITKRGQNVTFRCDPISEHNRLYWYRQTLGQGPEFLTYFQNEAQLEKSRLLSDRFSAERPKGSFSTLEIQRTEQGDSAMYLCASSLARGIYNEQFFGPGTRLTVL.

This clonotype is medium-sized (0.01 to 0.1%) within its sample. The J gene is TRBJ2-5, the V gene TRBV28; D possibly corresponds to TRBD1 (5 bases). From germline, CDR1 is MDHEN and CDR2 SYDVKM. This CDR3 has 14 residues. The ends were cut back, 5 bases at V and 4 bases at J, with 14 bases in the middle. In nucleotides, the CDR3 is TGTGCCAGCAGTCACCAGGGTGAGGTAGAGACCCAGTACTTC. Translating gives CASSHQGEVETQYF.

This clonotype is medium-sized by share. This chain links TRBV7-9 with TRBJ2-7; 9 bases line up with TRBD1. Per germline, CDR1 SEHNR and CDR2 FQNEAQ (reference sequence). The CDR3 has 12 residues. V trimming: 6 bases; J trimming: 11 bases; junction bases outside the gene matches: 8. The CDR3 nucleotides read TGTGCCAGCAGACGCCCCGGGACAGGGAAGTACTTC. It yields the protein CASRRPGTGKYF.

This clonotype was counted ten times or more. V and J are TRBV7-9 and TRBJ1-2, with 8 nucleotides matching TRBD1. Per the germline V gene, CDR1 is SEHNR and CDR2 is FQNEAQ (reference sequence). This CDR3 comprises 16 residues. V shed 5 bases and J 4 bases; nucleotides not matched to a gene: 12. The CDR3 DNA reads as TGTGCCAGCAGCCCACCCTTCAGGACAGGGCCCTATGGCTACACCTTC. It yields the protein CASSPPFRTGPYGYTF.

CDR3 sequence (DNA): TGTGCCACGGCATGGGGGGAGGGTACCGAGCAGTACTTC. It encodes CATAWGEGTEQYF. The chain recombines TRBV15 with TRBJ2-7; TRBD2 agrees at 7 bases. Germline V gene sequence: CDR1 LNHNV, CDR2 YYDKDF (reference sequence). This CDR3 comprises 13 residues. Trimming took 9 bases from V and 6 from J; bases not matched to a gene: 11.